These T cell receptor beta chains were read from a single sample in a study of blood T cell repertoires in COVID-19. Assay: immunoSEQ multiplex PCR; the TCRdb copy retains only in-frame clones and omits some. Altogether 150,000 to 200,000 clones are present, approximately 80% being singletons, with the ten largest covering over 10%. Material: PBMCs or T cells enriched from blood (not recorded which). The receptors originated from a woman in her sixties who had recovered from COVID-19. The CDR3 runs from the conserved cysteine through the conserved F or W. A D gene is named only where the DNA matches it firmly. For some rows the clone size is stated as once, few or many, or as a class when expanded; others skip it.

j_call v_call clone_size d_call cdr3_aa cdr3_nt
TRBJ2-5 TRBV7-2 once TRBD2 CASSLVSGGQETQYF TGTGCCAGCAGCTTAGTTTCGGGGGGCCAAGAGACCCAGTACTTC
TRBJ1-5 TRBV12-3/TRBV12-4 NA NA CASSLYPQPQHF TGTGCCAGCAGTTTATATCCTCAGCCCCAGCATTTT
TRBJ1-1 TRBV9 NA TRBD1 CASSIQGDTEAFF TGTGCCAGCAGCATCCAGGGGGACACTGAAGCTTTCTTT
TRBJ2-1 TRBV5-8 NA NA CASLGRGYNEQFF TGTGCCAGCCTAGGGAGGGGGTACAATGAGCAGTTCTTC
TRBJ2-5 TRBV28 NA TRBD2 CASRFILAGGGETQYF TGTGCCAGCAGATTTATACTAGCGGGAGGCGGAGAGACCCAGTACTTC
TRBJ2-7 TRBV3-1/TRBV3-2 NA NA CASSHVDEQYF TGTGCCAGCAGCCACGTAGACGAGCAGTACTTC
TRBJ2-2 TRBV29-1 NA NA CSVERLVSWGPNTGELFF TGCAGCGTTGAAAGGCTCGTATCGTGGGGCCCGAACACCGGGGAGCTGTTTTTT
TRBJ1-2 TRBV6-1 NA NA CASSERGTLGYTF TGTGCCAGCAGTGAACGGGGGACGCTTGGCTACACCTTC
TRBJ2-7 TRBV3-1/TRBV3-2 NA TRBD2 CASSPSPGTRIPREQYF TGTGCCAGCAGCCCTTCACCCGGGACTAGAATTCCGCGAGAGCAGTACTTC
TRBJ2-3 TRBV5-1 NA NA CASSFGQTDTQYF TGCGCCAGCAGCTTCGGACAGACAGATACGCAGTATTTT
TRBJ1-5 TRBV12-5 few NA CASGSLGSNQPQHF TGTGCTAGTGGTTCCCTCGGTAGCAATCAGCCCCAGCATTTT
TRBJ1-1 TRBV7-2 NA TRBD1 CASSLRTGMNTEAFF TGTGCCAGCAGCTTAAGGACAGGGATGAACACTGAAGCTTTCTTT
TRBJ2-7 TRBV5-5 NA TRBD2 CASSPDGGGSYEQYF TGTGCCAGCAGCCCCGATGGGGGAGGGTCCTACGAGCAGTACTTC
TRBJ1-2 TRBV19 few TRBD1 CASSTTRDRENYGYTF TGTGCCAGTAGTACGACCCGGGACAGGGAGAACTATGGCTACACCTTC
TRBJ2-1 TRBV15 NA TRBD2 CATSRDLAGGYNEQFF TGTGCCACCAGCAGAGATCTAGCGGGAGGCTACAATGAGCAGTTCTTC
TRBJ1-6 TRBV5-1 NA TRBD1 CASSLGGQGLGTPLHF TGCGCCAGCAGCTTGGGAGGACAGGGACTTGGCACACCCCTCCACTTT
TRBJ2-7 TRBV29-1 NA NA CSVVPQAAAGEQYF TGCAGCGTTGTTCCCCAAGCCGCTGCAGGAGAGCAGTACTTC
TRBJ2-3 TRBV19 NA TRBD2 CASKTSGDATDTQYF TGTGCCAGCAAGACTAGCGGGGACGCCACAGATACGCAGTATTTT